A single sample gave rise to the 9 T cell receptor beta chains below, sequenced in a study of vaccination and CD4 T cells after COVID-19. The treatment denotes: approximately 11-day PBMC culture with coronavirus spike peptide pools or control peptides (ViraFEST assay). These CD4+ T cells came from an unexposed donor, sampled before the COVID-19 pandemic (2011-2018). Sequenced with the Oncomine TCR Beta short-read assay was DNA taken from cultured CD4+ T cells. One entry per CDR3 protein results from TCRdb running MiXCR on the PCR reads. The top ten clones hold under 13% of a sample with 8,000 to 9,500 distinct CDR3 sequences, 45% of them seen once. The antigens of these receptors remain unknown. The sample consisted of CD4+ T cells from blood, cultured in vitro. These receptors all come from a human donor in good health.

V and J are TRBV19 and TRBJ1-1, with TRBD1 as a possible D gene (6 bases). The CDR3 contains 13 residues. From germline, CDR1 is LNHDA and CDR2 SQIVND (reference sequence). Trimming cost V 8 bases and J 3 bases, with 13 bases left between them. CDR3 DNA: TGTGCCAGTGGGAGGGGGGTGGACACTGAAGCTTTCTTT. Amino acid sequence: CASGRGVDTEAFF.

A few counts support this clonotype. The V call is TRBV4-1, the J call TRBJ1-2; TRBD1 is a possible D gene (6 bases). The V end lost 4 bases, the J end lost 4 bases, and 10 bases lay between the germline ends. Germline V CDR1 and CDR2: MGHRA, YSYEKL. The CDR3 spans 13 residues. CDR3 nucleotides: TGCGCCAGCAGCCGACAGGCCGCCTATGGCTACACCTTC. This encodes CASSRQAAYGYTF.

The chain combines TRBV4-2 with TRBJ1-2; 12 bases match TRBD1. With 2 bases clipped from V and 2 bases from J, the junction kept 9 bases outside the gene matches. Germline V gives CDR1 LGHNA, CDR2 YNFKEQ. CDR3 size: 18 residues. CDR3 nucleotides: TGTGCCAGCAGCCAAAATTTCCGGGACAGGGGGCAAAACTATGGCTACACCTTC. The encoded protein is CASSQNFRDRGQNYGYTF.

The chain links TRBV7-9 to TRBJ1-1; the D gene is possibly TRBD1 (5 bases). Germline assignment: CDR1 SEHNR and CDR2 FQNEAQ (reference sequence). This CDR3 spans 14 amino acids. V lost 5 bases, J lost 4 bases, and 14 bases lay in between. The CDR3 sequence is CASSQRGSSTEAFF. In nucleotides, the CDR3 is TGTGCCAGCAGCCAAAGGGGCAGCAGCACTGAAGCTTTCTTT.

Only one count was recorded for this clonotype. The chain couples TRBV5-4 to TRBJ2-1; D perhaps matches TRBD2 (6 bases). This CDR3 has 15 amino acids. The germline CDR1 and CDR2 sequences are SGHNT and YYREEE (reference sequence). With 2 bases removed from V and 3 bases from J, the gap between germline ends came to 12 bases. CDR3 nucleotides: TGTGCCAGCAGCTTCGGGAGAATGAGCTACAATGAGCAGTTCTTC. Its translation: CASSFGRMSYNEQFF.

The chain recombines TRBV29-1 with TRBJ2-3, with D perhaps assigned TRBD1 or TRBD2 (7 bases each). This CDR3 has 14 amino acids. Between the trimmed V and J ends, which lost 4 bases and 3 bases, there was a span of 14 bases. Germline V gives CDR1 SQVTM, CDR2 ANQGSEA. The CDR3 nucleotides read TGCAGCGTTGGGCGGCAGGGGGGGACAGATACGCAGTATTTT. This codes for CSVGRQGGTDTQYF.

The chain links TRBV6-1 to TRBJ1-1; maybe TRBD1 (5 bases). CDR3 length equals 13 residues. Trimming left V 0 bases short and J 7 bases short, with 9 bases between. Germline V gene lookup returns CDR1 MNHNS and CDR2 SASEGT. The CDR3, as DNA: TGTGCCAGCAGTGAAGCGCTGGGGGTTGAAGCTTTCTTT. This gives the protein CASSEALGVEAFF.

A few counts support this clonotype. The chain recombines TRBV6-5 with TRBJ1-2; the D is unclear. This CDR3 spans 17 amino acids. The V gene's germline CDR1 is MNHEY and CDR2 SVGAGI. V was shortened by 2 bases and J by 3 bases, with 19 bases between the two germline ends. The CDR3 DNA reads TGTGCCAGCAGTTACCGCCAGGACCCCGTCGCTCACTATGGCTACACCTTC. Residues: CASSYRQDPVAHYGYTF.

The J gene is TRBJ1-2, the V gene TRBV19; the D gene is possibly TRBD1 (6 bases). Trimming shortened V by 11 bases and J by 7 bases, and 14 bases separated the two germline ends. Germline assignment: CDR1 LNHDA and CDR2 SQIVND (reference sequence). The CDR3 consists of 11 residues. Here the CDR3 reads CASRRDTGYTF. The CDR3 nucleotides are TGTGCCTCCCGCCGGGACACTGGCTACACCTTC.